Below, one T cell receptor (beta chain) is given with its context. Using immunoSEQ multiplex PCR, the repertoire was profiled, and TCRdb retains in-frame clones only, with some absent. This table holds over 250,000 clones, approximately 84% found once. These data come from a study of blood T cell repertoires in COVID-19. Germline CDR1 is SGHNT and CDR2 is YENEEA. This CDR3 region has 21 residues. The V gene end was trimmed by 0 bases and the J gene end by 0 bases; junction bases not matched to a gene: 15. The chain employs TRBV11-3 and TRBJ2-2; 8 bases agree with TRBD2. The receptor's source is a human donor with COVID-19, enrolled during active disease. The donor label of this sample is uncertain. Input material: peripheral blood. The CDR3 protein is CASSLDSSGGDSNANTGELFF. DNA for the CDR3: TGTGCCAGCAGCTTAGATTCCAGCGGGGGCGACTCCAATGCGAACACCGGGGAGCTGTTTTTT.